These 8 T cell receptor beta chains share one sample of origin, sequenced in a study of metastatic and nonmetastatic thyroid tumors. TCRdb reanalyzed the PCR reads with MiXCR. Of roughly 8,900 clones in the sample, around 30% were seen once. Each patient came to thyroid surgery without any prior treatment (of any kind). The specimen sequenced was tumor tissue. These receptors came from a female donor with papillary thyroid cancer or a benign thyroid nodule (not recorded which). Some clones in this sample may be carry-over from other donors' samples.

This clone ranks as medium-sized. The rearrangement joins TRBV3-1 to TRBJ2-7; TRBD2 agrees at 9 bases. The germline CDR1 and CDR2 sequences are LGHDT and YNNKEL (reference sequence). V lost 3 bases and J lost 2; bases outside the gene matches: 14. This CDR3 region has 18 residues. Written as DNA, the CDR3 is TGTGCCAGCAGCCACCGACCCCTCGGACTAGCGCCGACCTACGAGCAGTACTTC. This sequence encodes CASSHRPLGLAPTYEQYF.

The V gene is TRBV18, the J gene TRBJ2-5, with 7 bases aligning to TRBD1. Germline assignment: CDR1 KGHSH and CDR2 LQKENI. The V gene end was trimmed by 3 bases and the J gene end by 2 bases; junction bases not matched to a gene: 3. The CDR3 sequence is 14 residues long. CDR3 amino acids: CASSPPGQQETQYF. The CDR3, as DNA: TGTGCCAGCTCACCCCCGGGACAGCAAGAGACCCAGTACTTC.

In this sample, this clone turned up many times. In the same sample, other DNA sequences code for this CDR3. The chain's CDR3 is CSARTGEGVNEQYF. In nucleotides, the CDR3 is TGCAGTGCTAGGACAGGGGAGGGTGTTAACGAGCAGTACTTC. The chain joins TRBV20-1 to TRBJ2-7; a possible D gene is TRBD1 (8 bases). V was clipped by 3 bases and J by 5 bases, with 17 bases between them. CDR1 DFQATT and CDR2 SNEGSKA come from the germline V gene (reference sequence). This CDR3 contains 14 residues.

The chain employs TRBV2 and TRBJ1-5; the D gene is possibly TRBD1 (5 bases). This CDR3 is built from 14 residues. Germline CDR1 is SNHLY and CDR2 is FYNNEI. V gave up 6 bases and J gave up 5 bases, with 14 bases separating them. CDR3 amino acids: CASRPQDQYQPQHF. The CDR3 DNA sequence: TGTGCCAGCAGGCCACAGGATCAGTATCAGCCCCAGCATTTT.

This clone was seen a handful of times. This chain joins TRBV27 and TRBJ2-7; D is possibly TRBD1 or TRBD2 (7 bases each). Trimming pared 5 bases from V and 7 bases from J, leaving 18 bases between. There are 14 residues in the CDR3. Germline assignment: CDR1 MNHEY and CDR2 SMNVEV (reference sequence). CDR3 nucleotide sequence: TGTGCCAGCAGTGCGACAGGGAGGGGCTCTGAGCAGTACTTC. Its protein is CASSATGRGSEQYF.

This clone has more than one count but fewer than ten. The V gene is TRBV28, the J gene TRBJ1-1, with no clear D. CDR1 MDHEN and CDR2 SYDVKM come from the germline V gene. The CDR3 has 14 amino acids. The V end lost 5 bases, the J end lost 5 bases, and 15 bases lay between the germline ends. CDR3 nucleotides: TGTGCCAGCAGTCCACCGGTGGGTGGGACTGAAGCTTTCTTT. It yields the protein CASSPPVGGTEAFF.

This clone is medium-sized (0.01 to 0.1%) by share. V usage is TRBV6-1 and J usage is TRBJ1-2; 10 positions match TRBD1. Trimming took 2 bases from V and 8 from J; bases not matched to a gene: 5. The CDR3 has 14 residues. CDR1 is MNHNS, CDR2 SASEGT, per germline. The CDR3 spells CASSENRDRGGYTF. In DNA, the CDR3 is TGTGCCAGCAGTGAAAACCGGGACAGGGGAGGCTACACCTTC.

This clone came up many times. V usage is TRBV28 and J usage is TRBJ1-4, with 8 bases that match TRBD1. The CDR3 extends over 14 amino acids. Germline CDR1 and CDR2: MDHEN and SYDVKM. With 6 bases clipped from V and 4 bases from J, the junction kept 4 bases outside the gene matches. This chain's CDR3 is CASSSTGGNEKLFF. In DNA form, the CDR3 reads TGTGCCAGCAGCTCCACAGGGGGTAATGAAAAACTGTTTTTT.